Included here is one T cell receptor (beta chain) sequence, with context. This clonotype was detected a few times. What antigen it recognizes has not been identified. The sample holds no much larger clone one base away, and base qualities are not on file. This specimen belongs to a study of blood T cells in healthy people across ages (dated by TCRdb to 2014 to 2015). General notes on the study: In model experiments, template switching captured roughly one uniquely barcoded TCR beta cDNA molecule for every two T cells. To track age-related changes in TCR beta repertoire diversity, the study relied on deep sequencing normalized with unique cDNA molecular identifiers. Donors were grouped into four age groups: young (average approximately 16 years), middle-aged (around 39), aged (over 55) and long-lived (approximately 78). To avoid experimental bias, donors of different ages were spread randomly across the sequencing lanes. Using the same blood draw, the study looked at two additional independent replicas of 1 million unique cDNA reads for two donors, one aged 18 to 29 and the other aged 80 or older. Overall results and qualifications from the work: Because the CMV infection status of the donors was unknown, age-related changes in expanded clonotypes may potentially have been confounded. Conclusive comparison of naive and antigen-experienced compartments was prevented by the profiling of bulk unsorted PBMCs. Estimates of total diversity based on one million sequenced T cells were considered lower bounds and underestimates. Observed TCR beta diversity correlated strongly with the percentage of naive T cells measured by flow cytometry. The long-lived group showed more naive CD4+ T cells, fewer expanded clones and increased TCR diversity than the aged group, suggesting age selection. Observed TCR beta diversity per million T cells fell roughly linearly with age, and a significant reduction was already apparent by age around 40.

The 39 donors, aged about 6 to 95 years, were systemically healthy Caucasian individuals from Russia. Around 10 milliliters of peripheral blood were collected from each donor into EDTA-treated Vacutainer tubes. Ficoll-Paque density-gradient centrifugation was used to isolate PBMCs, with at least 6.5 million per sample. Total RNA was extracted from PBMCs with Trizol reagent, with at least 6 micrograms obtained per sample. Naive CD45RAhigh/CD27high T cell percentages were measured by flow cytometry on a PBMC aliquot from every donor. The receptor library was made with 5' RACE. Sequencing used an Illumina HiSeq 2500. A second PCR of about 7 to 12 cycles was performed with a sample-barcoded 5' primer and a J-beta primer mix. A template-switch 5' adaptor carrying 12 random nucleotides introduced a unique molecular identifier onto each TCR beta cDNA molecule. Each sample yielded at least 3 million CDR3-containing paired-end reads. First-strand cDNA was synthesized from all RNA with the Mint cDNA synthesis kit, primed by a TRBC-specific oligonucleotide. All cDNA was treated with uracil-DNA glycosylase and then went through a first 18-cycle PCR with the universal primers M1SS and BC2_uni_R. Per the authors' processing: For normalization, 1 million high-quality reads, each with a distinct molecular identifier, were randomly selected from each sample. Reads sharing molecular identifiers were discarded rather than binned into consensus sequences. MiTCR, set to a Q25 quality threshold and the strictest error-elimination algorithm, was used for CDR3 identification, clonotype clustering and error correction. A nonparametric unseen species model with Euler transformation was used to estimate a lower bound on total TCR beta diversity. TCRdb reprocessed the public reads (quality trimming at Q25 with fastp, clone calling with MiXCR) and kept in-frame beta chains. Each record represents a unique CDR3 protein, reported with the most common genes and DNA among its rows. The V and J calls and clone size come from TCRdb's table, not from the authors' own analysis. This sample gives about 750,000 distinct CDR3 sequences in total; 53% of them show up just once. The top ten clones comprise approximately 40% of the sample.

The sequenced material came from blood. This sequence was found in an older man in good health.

In nucleotides, the sequence is TGTGCCAGCAGCCGCTCTTACGGCGCCTACGAGCAGTACTTC. Its protein reads: CASSRSYGAYEQYF. Here the chain combines TRBV7-2 and TRBJ2-7; no confident D gene assignment can be made. From the cysteine up to the phenylalanine, the CDR3 has a length of 14 residues. Just CDR3 DNA is preserved here, 42 bases in frame from base 1. The trim is 5 bases for V and 2 bases for J, with a gap of 13 bases between the germline ends. The germline V gene encodes CDR1 SGHTA and CDR2 FQGNSA.